The 16 T cell receptor beta chains in this list originate from one sample, sequenced in a study of response to subunit inactivated influenza vaccine. MiXCR was run by TCRdb on the RT-PCR reads, yielding one entry per CDR3 protein. The table shows hundreds of thousands of distinct CDR3 sequences, with about 11% occurring only once. This sample was shared with a second study, whose subject was T cells expressing NK-cell markers. From that paper: With UMIs, 5'RACE template switching was used to make TCR beta cDNA.

The sample was PBMCs from blood, taken on the day of vaccination. All receptors come from a man aged 45-60 years who received an inactivated influenza vaccine.

The chain joins TRBV7-2 to TRBJ1-2; D is unclear. Trimming stripped 1 base from V and 4 bases from J, with 7 bases between. This CDR3 has 13 amino acids. The germline V gene encodes CDR1 SGHTA and CDR2 FQGNSA. In DNA form, the CDR3 reads TGTGCCAGCAGCTTAGGCCGAATCTATGGCTACACCTTC. It specifies CASSLGRIYGYTF.

This clonotype was counted between two and nine times. The rearrangement joins TRBV28 to TRBJ2-1; TRBD1 is a possible D gene (6 bases). The CDR3 runs to 14 residues. V lost 5 bases and J 5 bases, leaving 13 bases between the germline ends. Germline assignment: CDR1 MDHEN and CDR2 SYDVKM. The CDR3 bases are TGTGCCAGCAGTCCCGGACAGAGCGACAATGAGCAGTTCTTC. Its protein product is CASSPGQSDNEQFF.

The chain combines TRBV9 with TRBJ2-1, with 9 positions matching TRBD2. J was trimmed by 7 bases and V by 4 bases; bases with no gene match: 18. The germline CDR1 and CDR2 sequences are SGDLS and YYNGEE. CDR3 size: 18 residues. This CDR3 is CASSIAASAGGVLNEQFF. The CDR3, as DNA: TGTGCCAGCAGCATCGCGGCTAGCGCGGGGGGGGTTTTGAATGAGCAGTTCTTC.

The CDR3 loop is CASSLWGTGITGELFF. The DNA for the CDR3 is TGTGCCAGCAGTTTATGGGGGACAGGGATCACCGGGGAGCTGTTTTTT. The chain joins TRBV27 to TRBJ2-2; 9 nucleotides match TRBD1. CDR3 size: 16 residues. V was pared by 1 base and J by 4 bases, with 4 bases of the junction left unmatched. Germline V gene lookup returns CDR1 MNHEY and CDR2 SMNVEV (reference sequence).

This clonotype showed up just a few times. V gene TRBV11-2 combines with J gene TRBJ2-5; 7 bases are a match to TRBD2. This CDR3 has 16 residues. V shed 4 bases, J shed 5 bases, and the junction held 13 bases outside the gene matches. CDR1 is SGHAT and CDR2 is FQNNGV in the germline V gene. CDR3 in amino acids: CASSYSGTIFLETQYF. CDR3 DNA sequence: TGTGCCAGCAGCTATTCCGGGACTATTTTTTTGGAGACCCAGTACTTC.

CDR3 coding DNA: TGTGCCAGCAGCGTACTAGCGGATCTGTACAATGAGCAGTTCTTC. This encodes CASSVLADLYNEQFF. This sequence joins TRBV9 and TRBJ2-1, with 7 bases lining up with TRBD2. The V gene end was trimmed by 1 base and the J gene end by 4 bases; junction bases not matched to a gene: 5. The germline CDR1 and CDR2 sequences are SGDLS and YYNGEE. This CDR3 region has 15 residues. Together with reference TRBV9 and TRBJ2-1, the CDR3 gives the full variable domain: DSGVTQTPKHLITATGQRVTLRCSPRSGDLSVYWYQQSLDQGLQFLIQYYNGEERAKGNILERFSAQQFPDLHSELNLSSLELGDSALYFCASSVLADLYNEQFFGPGTRLTVL.

This clonotype occurred a few times. The rearrangement links TRBV28 to TRBJ2-7; 8 nucleotides agree with TRBD1. With V trimmed by 6 bases and J by 5 bases, 12 bases remained unmatched. Looked up from germline, CDR1 is MDHEN and CDR2 is SYDVKM. This CDR3 comprises 15 residues. Here the CDR3 reads CASSSLVQGGNEQYF. The CDR3 region has the DNA TGTGCCAGCAGCTCCCTGGTACAGGGGGGTAACGAGCAGTACTTC.

The CDR3 protein is CASREAGYTGELFF. The CDR3 nucleotides read TGTGCCAGCAGGGAGGCAGGGTACACCGGGGAGCTGTTTTTT. V usage is TRBV12-3 or TRBV12-4 and J usage is TRBJ2-2; D possibly matches TRBD1 or TRBD2 (5 bases each). V lost 6 bases and J 3 bases, leaving 11 bases between the germline ends. This CDR3 is 14 amino acids long.

This chain links TRBV6-2 or TRBV6-3 with TRBJ2-1; TRBD2 matches 15 bases. The trim removed 6 bases at V and 1 base at J, leaving 16 bases unmatched. The germline V gene encodes CDR1 MNHEY and CDR2 SVGEGT. The CDR3 sequence is 21 residues long. In DNA, the CDR3 is TGTGCCAGCAGGATGGTCGTTTTTGGGACTAGCGGGGGGTGGTCCTACAATGAGCAGTTCTTC. As protein: CASRMVVFGTSGGWSYNEQFF.

This clonotype has ten or more counts. The rearrangement links TRBV7-8 to TRBJ2-1; D is undetermined. V was trimmed by 2 bases and J by 7 bases, leaving 9 bases between them. This CDR3 is 13 amino acids long. CDR1 is SGHVS and CDR2 is FQNEAQ in the germline V gene. This chain's CDR3 is CASSLNRMNEQFF. The CDR3 nucleotides are TGTGCCAGCAGCTTAAATAGAATGAATGAGCAGTTCTTC.

This clonotype was seen only a few times. The genes are TRBV4-2 and TRBJ2-5, with 8 bases aligning to TRBD1. CDR3 length equals 15 residues. Germline V lookup: CDR1 LGHNA, CDR2 YNFKEQ. The V segment lost 1 base and the J segment 3 bases; nucleotides outside the gene matches: 4. This chain's CDR3 is CASSQVATGEETQYF. The CDR3 DNA follows: TGTGCCAGCAGCCAAGTTGCGACAGGGGAAGAGACCCAGTACTTC.

The chain employs TRBV3-1 and TRBJ2-1; 7 bases are shared with TRBD2. V trimming: 0 bases; J trimming: 1 base; junction bases outside the gene matches: 6. The CDR3 consists of 17 residues. Germline lookup yields CDR1 LGHDT and CDR2 YNNKEL (reference sequence). The CDR3 loop reads CASSQDFAGESYNEQFF. The CDR3 DNA is TGTGCCAGCAGCCAAGATTTTGCGGGAGAGTCCTACAATGAGCAGTTCTTC.

The table lists this clonotype with a few counts. The chain couples TRBV20-1 to TRBJ1-2; no definite D call. CDR1 DFQATT and CDR2 SNEGSKA come from the germline V gene (reference sequence). CDR3 length: 12 amino acids. The germline V and J ends were trimmed by 3 bases and 6 bases, with 11 bases remaining between them. CDR3 nucleotides: TGCAGTGCTAGGTCCGGCCTGAATGGCTACACCTTC. Translation: CSARSGLNGYTF.

At least ten counts were recorded for this clonotype. V usage is TRBV12-3 or TRBV12-4 and J usage is TRBJ2-7; no firm D call. The CDR3 is 13 residues long. Trimming left V 5 bases short and J 3 bases short, with 11 bases between. Written as DNA, the CDR3 is TGTGCCAGCAGTCTTACCCATAGCTACGAGCAGTACTTC. Its translation is CASSLTHSYEQYF.

This chain links TRBV28 with TRBJ2-7, with TRBD1 matching over 8 bases. Germline values: CDR1 MDHEN, CDR2 SYDVKM. Unmatched junction bases numbered 7, after V lost 6 bases and J lost 3 bases. This CDR3 has 14 amino acids. The CDR3 is CASSPGGSNYEQYF. The CDR3 region has the DNA TGTGCCAGCAGCCCAGGGGGCTCCAACTACGAGCAGTACTTC.

This chain uses TRBV28 with TRBJ2-7; D might be TRBD1 (5 bases). Germline values: CDR1 MDHEN, CDR2 SYDVKM. Trimming pared 10 bases from V and 3 bases from J, leaving 19 bases between. The CDR3 runs 14 residues. The CDR3 here is CATGKGQTFYEQYF. CDR3 sequence (DNA): TGTGCCACTGGAAAAGGACAAACATTCTACGAGCAGTACTTC.